This TCR beta chain was profiled in a study of OX40 agonist ivuxolimab in advanced cancers. Study outcomes and limitations: Clones of CD4+ and CD8+ blood T cells grew by week 6 at doses of 0.1 to 3.0 mg/kg. Near-lowest levels of clonal expansion characterized partial responders at 0.1-3.0 mg/kg. Expanded clones were, on average, more numerous in CD8+ T cells than in CD4+.

As regards this clone: What it recognizes is unknown.

Libraries were prepared by immunoSEQ multiplex PCR; TCRdb keeps only in-frame clonotypes and omits some of them. The sample yields under 85,000 clones, roughly 85% seen once. The germline V and J ends were trimmed by 0 bases and 0 bases, with 8 bases remaining between them. The CDR3 totals 15 residues. Germline CDR1 reads LGHNA; CDR2 reads YSLEER. The chain uses TRBV4-3 and TRBJ1-1, with no clear D. The sequence was obtained from an adult with an advanced solid tumor such as melanoma, head and neck, liver or kidney cancer. Sequences were derived from CD4+ or CD8+ T cells sorted from blood, sampled in a trial of the OX40 agonist ivuxolimab. CDR3 nucleotide sequence: TGCGCCAGCAGCCAAGATTCCCAGATGAACACTGAAGCTTTCTTT. This translates into CASSQDSQMNTEAFF.